What follows is one T cell receptor beta chain and its context. No antigen is known for it. This CDR3 is built from 14 residues. Germline CDR1 is LGHDT and CDR2 is YNNKEL (reference sequence). V lost 6 bases, J lost 4 bases, and 8 bases stayed unmatched. Regarding time point: patch test 3, about 24 weeks after DPC sensitization. As for treatment: therapeutic diphenylcyclopropenone sensitization with weekly scalp DPC. Extraction of total RNA was performed on unfractionated whole blood. Unique molecular identifiers were attached to individual cDNA molecules within the library. TCRdb passed the RACE reads through MiXCR, listing each CDR3 protein once. Here the sample spans 85,000 to 100,000 distinct CDR3 sequences, about 28% being singletons. The sample belongs to a study of human T cells and chemical hapten exposure. Study information: Patch tests applied 0.01% DPC to the upper back and were scored after 6 days. Study outcomes and limitations: Donors, who had alopecia, may show an immune response that differs from healthy people's.

J is TRBJ1-1 and V is TRBV3-1, with TRBD1 matching over 7 bases. This specimen consisted of whole blood, obtained in connection with sensitization to the hapten diphenylcyclopropenone (DPC). This sequence was found in a man between 40 and 49 years old with alopecia areata. Some clones in this sample may be carry-over from other donors' samples. The CDR3 region is CASRPRQGATEAFF. DNA of the CDR3: TGTGCCAGCAGACCCCGACAGGGCGCCACTGAAGCTTTCTTT.